This T cell receptor beta chain was recorded in a study of control samples from healthy donors and cancer patients. Method: immunoSEQ multiplex PCR; TCRdb's copy keeps in-frame clones and lacks some. The data show 200,000 or so clones, roughly 94% seen once. Germline-derived CDR1 and CDR2 are MGHDK and SYGVNS. Between the trimmed V and J ends, which lost 3 bases and 5 bases, there was a span of 17 bases. CDR3 size: 15 residues. V gene TRBV25-1 combines with J gene TRBJ2-7; maybe TRBD1 (6 bases). The sequencing input was blood. This clonotype was sampled from a man aged 45-60 years in good health. The CDR3 sequence: CASSDPRQGTNEQYV. The CDR3 DNA reads as TGTGCCAGCAGTGACCCCCGCCAGGGGACGAACGAGCAGTACGTC.